Below, 20 T cell receptor beta chains from the same sample are listed, as sequenced in a study of regulatory dendritic cells for organ transplantation. TCRdb's copy holds only in-frame clones and misses some; the assay was immunoSEQ multiplex PCR. The sample has 29,000 or so clones, 60% to 80% seen once. The sequencing input was memory CD4+ T cells from blood. Subset described: CD45RO+ memory T cells. Receptor source: a human donor in good health.

The chain is built from TRBV12-5 and TRBJ2-7, with D tentatively TRBD2 (5 bases). Germline values: CDR1 LGHNT, CDR2 FRNRAP. CDR3 size: 15 residues. Trimming stripped 0 bases from V and 2 bases from J, with 11 bases between. The CDR3 DNA reads TGTGCTAGTGGTTTGGTACGGGGAAATCCCTACGAGCAGTACTTC. Protein: CASGLVRGNPYEQYF.

The chain combines TRBV11-2 with TRBJ2-7; D call uncertain. Looked up from germline, CDR1 is SGHAT and CDR2 is FQNNGV. This CDR3 has 11 amino acids. Trimming stripped 4 bases from V and 5 bases from J, with 6 bases between. The CDR3 sequence: CASSSLNEQYF. The CDR3 bases are TGTGCCAGCAGCTCCTTAAACGAGCAGTACTTC.

V and J are TRBV14 and TRBJ2-1; the D gene is possibly TRBD1 (6 bases). This CDR3 spans 17 amino acids. In germline, CDR1 is SGHDN, CDR2 FVKESK. V gave up 4 bases and J gave up 0 bases, with 16 bases separating them. The CDR3 spells CASSPLGLDSSYNEQFF. The CDR3 nucleotides read TGTGCCAGCAGCCCACTAGGCTTGGACAGCTCCTACAATGAGCAGTTCTTC. Looking up the rest from reference TRBV14 and TRBJ2-1 gives the full variable domain: EAGVTQFPSHSVIEKGQTVTLRCDPISGHDNLYWYRRVMGKEIKFLLHFVKESKQDESGMPNNRFLAERTGGTYSTLKVQPAELEDSGVYFCASSPLGLDSSYNEQFFGPGTRLTVL.

This chain joins TRBV6-5 and TRBJ1-4; D is uncertain. V was cut by 6 bases and J by 8 bases, with 16 bases left in between. Germline lookup yields CDR1 MNHEY and CDR2 SVGAGI. The CDR3 spans 14 residues. CDR3 in amino acids: CASRPIGVGEKLFF. In DNA form, the CDR3 reads TGTGCCAGCAGGCCGATTGGGGTGGGAGAAAAACTGTTTTTT.

The chain employs TRBV18 and TRBJ2-3, with no clear D. Germline-derived CDR1 and CDR2 are KGHSH and LQKENI. The CDR3 covers 13 residues. V lost 1 base to trimming and J lost 0 bases, with 2 bases between them. CDR3 DNA: TGTGCCAGCTCACCACAGAGCACAGATACGCAGTATTTT. Its protein is CASSPQSTDTQYF.

The J gene is TRBJ2-2, the V gene TRBV28; perhaps TRBD2 as D (6 bases). Trimming took 7 bases from V and 5 from J, leaving 20 bases between them. The CDR3 consists of 16 residues. CDR1 and CDR2 from the germline V gene are MDHEN and SYDVKM. CDR3 residues: CASTGDIGALTGELFF. In DNA, the CDR3 is TGTGCCAGCACGGGGGATATTGGTGCTCTTACCGGGGAGCTGTTTTTT.

Points on this clone: The sample holds other DNA sequences that translate to the same CDR3. The genes are TRBV5-1 and TRBJ2-7, with D perhaps matching TRBD1 or TRBD2 (5 bases each). The V end lost 8 bases, the J end lost 5 bases, and 29 bases lay between the germline ends. This CDR3 has 17 residues. The germline CDR1 and CDR2 sequences are SGHRS and YFSETQ. CDR3 sequence (DNA): TGCGCCAGTACTGGCCACCCGGGACCCGGATTCCACCACGAGCAGTACTTC. Protein: CASTGHPGPGFHHEQYF.

J is TRBJ1-1 and V is TRBV9; the match to TRBD1 covers 7 bases. Germline V gives CDR1 SGDLS, CDR2 YYNGEE. After removal of 4 bases from V and 4 bases from J, the junction contained 10 bases not matched to a gene. The CDR3 extends over 15 amino acids. The CDR3 protein is CASSPQTGLPTEAFF. The DNA for the CDR3 is TGTGCCAGCAGCCCTCAGACAGGGTTGCCCACTGAAGCTTTCTTT. Full variable domain (remainder filled in from reference TRBV9 and TRBJ1-1): DSGVTQTPKHLITATGQRVTLRCSPRSGDLSVYWYQQSLDQGLQFLIQYYNGEERAKGNILERFSAQQFPDLHSELNLSSLELGDSALYFCASSPQTGLPTEAFFGQGTRLTVV.

This clone was seen once. The J gene is TRBJ2-1, the V gene TRBV4-1; 9 nucleotides agree with TRBD2. J was trimmed by 5 bases and V by 2 bases; bases with no gene match: 7. The CDR3 is 16 amino acids. Germline V gene lookup returns CDR1 MGHRA and CDR2 YSYEKL. The CDR3 DNA sequence: TGCGCCAGCAGCCAAACGCCTAGCGGGACTAACAATGAGCAGTTCTTC. Protein: CASSQTPSGTNNEQFF.

The J gene is TRBJ2-1, the V gene TRBV6-1, with a tentative D call TRBD2 (7 bases). Trimming shortened V by 7 bases and J by 7 bases, and 23 bases separated the two germline ends. This CDR3 has 16 residues. CDR1 is MNHNS, CDR2 SASEGT, per germline. This CDR3 is CASNEGLGRGGNEQFF. In DNA, the CDR3 is TGTGCCAGCAATGAGGGTTTGGGGAGGGGGGGTAATGAGCAGTTCTTC.

This chain links TRBV28 with TRBJ1-2; no clear D. Germline CDR1 reads MDHEN; CDR2 reads SYDVKM. This CDR3 has 13 amino acids. Trimming pared 9 bases from V and 4 bases from J, leaving 15 bases between. The CDR3 sequence is CASRTGRIYGYTF. Here the CDR3 DNA reads TGTGCCAGTCGAACCGGACGGATCTATGGCTACACCTTC.

J is TRBJ2-1 and V is TRBV9; perhaps D is TRBD1 or TRBD2 (5 bases each). Looked up from germline, CDR1 is SGDLS and CDR2 is YYNGEE. The CDR3 length is 15 residues. Trimming pared 0 bases from V and 0 bases from J, leaving 7 bases between. CDR3 nucleotide sequence: TGTGCCAGCAGCGTAGACGGGGCCTCCTACAATGAGCAGTTCTTC. Translated, it gives CASSVDGASYNEQFF.

V gene TRBV6-6 combines with J gene TRBJ2-7; perhaps TRBD1 as D (6 bases). V lost 4 bases and J lost 1, with 14 bases in between. The length of the CDR3 is 15 residues. The V gene's germline CDR1 is MNHNY and CDR2 SVGAGI (reference sequence). The CDR3 loop is CASSSHRDPSYEQYF. In DNA form, the CDR3 reads TGTGCCAGCAGTTCCCACAGGGATCCTTCCTACGAGCAGTACTTC.

The chain combines TRBV19 with TRBJ1-1; weak D call: TRBD1 (6 bases). Trimming took 3 bases from V and 2 from J, leaving 16 bases between them. This CDR3 is built from 16 residues. Germline V CDR1 and CDR2: LNHDA, SQIVND (reference sequence). CDR3 sequence (DNA): TGTGCCAGTAGTATGCGGGGGCGGGGGTCAAACACTGAAGCTTTCTTT. This translates into CASSMRGRGSNTEAFF.

The chain has TRBV6-1 and TRBJ1-5; a weak D match, TRBD1 (5 bases). V lost 6 bases to trimming and J lost 7 bases, with 16 bases between them. Germline CDR1 MNHNS, CDR2 SASEGT. The CDR3 is 14 residues long. DNA for the CDR3: TGTGCCAGCAGGGGACCGTCTACTAGGCAGCCCCAGCATTTT. Amino acids: CASRGPSTRQPQHF.

This clone was observed a handful of times. The gene calls are TRBV29-1 and TRBJ1-1; D is possibly TRBD1 (5 bases). CDR1 is SQVTM and CDR2 is ANQGSEA in the germline V gene. Between the trimmed V and J ends, which lost 8 bases and 5 bases, there was a span of 15 bases. This CDR3 has 12 amino acids. The CDR3 region is CSTYSGRTEAFF. The CDR3 nucleotides read TGCAGCACCTACTCAGGGAGGACTGAAGCTTTCTTT. Looking up the rest from reference TRBV29-1 and TRBJ1-1 gives the full variable domain: SAVISQKPSRDICQRGTSLTIQCQVDSQVTMMFWYRQQPGQSLTLIATANQGSEATYESGFVIDKFPISRPNLTFSTLTVSNMSPEDSSIYLCSTYSGRTEAFFGQGTRLTVV.

The chain employs TRBV7-6 and TRBJ2-7; a possible D gene is TRBD1 (6 bases). V gave up 5 bases and J gave up 7 bases, with 18 bases separating them. This CDR3 contains 14 residues. Germline V gives CDR1 SGHVS, CDR2 FNYEAQ. The CDR3 spells CASSNTQGSEEQYF. The CDR3 DNA reads as TGTGCCAGCAGCAACACACAGGGATCAGAGGAGCAGTACTTC.

This chain links TRBV7-2 with TRBJ2-2, with D possibly matching TRBD2 (6 bases). V lost 5 bases, J lost 0 bases, and 10 bases lay in between. CDR1 and CDR2 (germline): SGHTA, FQGNSA. This CDR3 has 15 amino acids. CDR3 in DNA: TGTGCCAGCAGCAATTGGGGGGCGAACACCGGGGAGCTGTTTTTT. As protein: CASSNWGANTGELFF. Drawing the rest from reference TRBV7-2 and TRBJ2-2, the complete variable domain is GAGVSQSPSNKVTEKGKDVELRCDPISGHTALYWYRQSLGQGLEFLIYFQGNSAPDKSGLPSDRFSAERTGGSVSTLTIQRTQQEDSAVYLCASSNWGANTGELFFGEGSRLTVL.

This clone occurred a few times. The chain recombines TRBV5-1 with TRBJ2-5; 8 nucleotides align to TRBD1. The length of the CDR3 is 15 residues. Germline V gene sequence: CDR1 SGHRS, CDR2 YFSETQ. With V trimmed by 3 bases and J by 2 bases, 6 bases remained unmatched. Here the CDR3 reads CASSWSDRAQETQYF. The CDR3 DNA follows: TGCGCCAGCAGCTGGTCGGACAGGGCGCAAGAGACCCAGTACTTC.

This chain connects TRBV18 to TRBJ2-7; D is tentatively TRBD1 or TRBD2 (5 bases each). CDR1 and CDR2 (germline): KGHSH, LQKENI. CDR3 length: 15 amino acids. V shed 4 bases and J shed 0 bases, with 13 bases lying between them. CDR3 DNA: TGTGCCAGCTCACGCGACGGGACGAGCTCCTACGAGCAGTACTTC. Translating gives CASSRDGTSSYEQYF.